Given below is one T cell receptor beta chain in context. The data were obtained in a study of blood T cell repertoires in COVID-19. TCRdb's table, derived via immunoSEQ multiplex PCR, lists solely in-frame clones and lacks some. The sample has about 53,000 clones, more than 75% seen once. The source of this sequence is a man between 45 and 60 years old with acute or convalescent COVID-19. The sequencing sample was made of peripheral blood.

DNA of the CDR3: TGCAGCGTTGAAAGGCCCCAGCAGGTAGAGACCCAGTACTTC. Protein sequence: CSVERPQQVETQYF. This sequence joins TRBV29-1 and TRBJ2-5; no definite D call. This CDR3 is 14 amino acids long. In germline, CDR1 is SQVTM, CDR2 ANQGSEA. Between the trimmed V and J ends, which lost 2 bases and 4 bases, there was a span of 14 bases.